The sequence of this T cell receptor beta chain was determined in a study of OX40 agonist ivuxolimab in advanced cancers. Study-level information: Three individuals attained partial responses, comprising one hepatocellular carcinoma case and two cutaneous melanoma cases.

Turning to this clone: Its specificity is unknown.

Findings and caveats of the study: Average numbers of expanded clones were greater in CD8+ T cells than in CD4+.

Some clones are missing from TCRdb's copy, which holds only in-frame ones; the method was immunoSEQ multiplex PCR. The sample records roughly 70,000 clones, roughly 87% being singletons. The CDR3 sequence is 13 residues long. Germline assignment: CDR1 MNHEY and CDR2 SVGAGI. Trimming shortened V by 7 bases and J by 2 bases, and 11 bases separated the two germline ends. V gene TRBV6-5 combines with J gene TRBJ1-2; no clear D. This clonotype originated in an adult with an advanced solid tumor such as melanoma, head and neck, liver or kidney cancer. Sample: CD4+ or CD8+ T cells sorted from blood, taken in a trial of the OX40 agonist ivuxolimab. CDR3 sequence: CASIEDGNYGYTF. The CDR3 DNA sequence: TGTGCCAGCATCGAAGACGGAAACTATGGCTACACCTTC.